This T cell receptor beta chain was observed in a study of T cell responses to AZD1222 COVID-19 vaccine (dated by TCRdb to the early 2020s). In terms of the full investigation: TCR sequencing covered fewer than 250 trial participants: some 210 given two doses of AZD1222 and some 25 given two doses of MenACWY control vaccine. Trial participants were enrolled by age into subgroups of 18-55, 56-69 and 70-plus years, and 148, 28 and 57 TCR-sequenced participants, respectively, were included in these subgroups. What the authors observed across the whole study: Spike-specific TCR breadth and depth rose significantly after two AZD1222 doses compared with day 0 and with MenACWY recipients. Because no day 14 peak-response samples were available, the repertoires could be characterized only after the peak T cell response. Conclusions about previously exposed vaccinees are limited, since just five or six AZD1222 recipients were seropositive for SARS-CoV-2 at baseline. The vaccine-associated CD4 TCRs covered the entire spike protein, and the dominant responses fell in regions 160-218 and 743-854. Most participants were white British and females outnumbered males, and the authors suggested that clonal diversity may have been underestimated. The 56-69-year group was small, and its depth increase did not reach significance, likely because of low power. Reportedly, almost half of the unique spike-specific TCRs recognized epitopes lying outside the regions that are mutated in the B.1.351 and B.1.1.7 variants.

The CDR3 regions of human TCRbeta chains were analyzed by immunosequencing. In the original analysis: TCRs in the repertoires were matched against a reference library of SARS-CoV-2-specific TCRs that had been generated with the MIRA antigen-specificity platform. Breadth meant the fraction of unique TCRs that were SARS-CoV-2-associated, whereas depth meant the fraction of total T cells that were SARS-CoV-2-associated. Using the MIRA data, each spike-specific TCR was mapped to the spike region that the TCR reacts to and placed in a CD4 or CD8 class. Log10-transformed breadth and depth values were compared by one-way ANOVA with Sidak's multiple comparisons tests. TCRdb provides this immuneACCESS table in a form limited to in-frame rearrangements. Some clones are lacking; in checked studies, under half of them reflect an unresolved V gene, and why the rest are absent is not known. From that table come the V and J calls and clone size; the DNA was used to work out D and trimming. This sample gives 130,000 or so clones in total; approximately 95% of them show up just once. The top ten clonotypes cover more than 0.85% of the sample.

Concerning this clone itself: Its antigen has not been determined. No qualities accompany the bases; no much larger clone lies one base away.

Per the publication, the time point label means: baseline before first vaccination. The sample's treatment or condition label, in plain terms: meningococcal conjugate vaccine given as trial control. Vaccinee samples came from UK trials COV001 and COV002, including a single-blind randomized controlled phase 2/3 trial of AZD1222 (ChAdOx1 nCoV-19) in healthy adults. For TCRbeta chain sequencing, PBMC samples were collected from trial participants at day 0 and at day 28 after the second dose. For this chain, trimming is 8 bases at the V end and 3 bases at the J end, and the number of junction bases without a gene match is 12. The germline V gene (reference sequence) gives CDR1 as MNHEY and CDR2 as SMNVEV. Including the terminal cysteine and phenylalanine, the CDR3 comprises 15 residues. This entry keeps only the CDR3 DNA: 45 bases, framed from base 1.

The material was peripheral blood, obtained on day 0 of MenACWY control vaccination. The chain couples TRBV27 to TRBJ2-7; 8 bases in the junction line up with TRBD1. The TCR was taken from an adult in good health. The CDR3 protein sequence reads: CASGGQGRGDYEQYF. The DNA sequence reads TGTGCCAGCGGTGGACAGGGAAGGGGCGACTACGAGCAGTACTTC.